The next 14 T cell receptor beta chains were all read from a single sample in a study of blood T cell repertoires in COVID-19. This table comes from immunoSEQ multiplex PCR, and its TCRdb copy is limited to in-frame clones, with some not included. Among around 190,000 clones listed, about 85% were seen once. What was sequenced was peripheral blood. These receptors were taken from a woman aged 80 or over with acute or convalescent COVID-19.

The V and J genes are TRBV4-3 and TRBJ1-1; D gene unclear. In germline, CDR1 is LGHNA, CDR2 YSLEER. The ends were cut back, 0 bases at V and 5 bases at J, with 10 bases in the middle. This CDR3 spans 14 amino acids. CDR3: CASSQEGPGTEAFF. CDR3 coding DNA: TGCGCCAGCAGCCAAGAGGGCCCAGGAACTGAAGCTTTCTTT.

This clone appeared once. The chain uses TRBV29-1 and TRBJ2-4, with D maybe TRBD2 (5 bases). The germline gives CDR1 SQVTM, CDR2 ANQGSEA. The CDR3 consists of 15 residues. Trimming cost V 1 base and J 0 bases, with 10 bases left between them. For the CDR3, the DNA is TGCAGCGTTGAAGGGTGGGAGCGAGCCAAAAACATTCAGTACTTC. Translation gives CSVEGWERAKNIQYF.

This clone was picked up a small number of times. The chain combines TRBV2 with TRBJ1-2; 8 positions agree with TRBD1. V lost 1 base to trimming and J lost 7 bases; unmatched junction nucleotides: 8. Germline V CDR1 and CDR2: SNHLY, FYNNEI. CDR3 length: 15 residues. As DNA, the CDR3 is TGTGCCAGCAGTGAAGGGGACAGGAGGAGTGGTGGCTACACCTTC. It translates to CASSEGDRRSGGYTF.

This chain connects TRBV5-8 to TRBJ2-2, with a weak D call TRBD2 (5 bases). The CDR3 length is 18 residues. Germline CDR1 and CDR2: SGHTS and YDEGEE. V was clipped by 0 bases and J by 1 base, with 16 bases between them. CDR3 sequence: CASSLVITDWENTGELFF. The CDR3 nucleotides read TGTGCCAGCAGCTTGGTAATTACGGACTGGGAGAACACCGGGGAGCTGTTTTTT.

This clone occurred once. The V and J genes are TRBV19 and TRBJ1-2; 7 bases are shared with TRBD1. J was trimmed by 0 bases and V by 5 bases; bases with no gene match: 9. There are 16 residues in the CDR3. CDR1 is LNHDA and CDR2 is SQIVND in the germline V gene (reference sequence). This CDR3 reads CASSAGPGQANYGYTF. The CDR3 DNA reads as TGTGCCAGTAGTGCCGGCCCCGGACAGGCTAACTATGGCTACACCTTC.

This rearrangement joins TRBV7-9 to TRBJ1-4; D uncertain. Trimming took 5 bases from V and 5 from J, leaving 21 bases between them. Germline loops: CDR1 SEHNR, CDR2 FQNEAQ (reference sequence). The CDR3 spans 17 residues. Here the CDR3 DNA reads TGTGCCAGCAGCCTCCGGGATCCCTTGTCAATAAATGAAAAACTGTTTTTT. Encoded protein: CASSLRDPLSINEKLFF.

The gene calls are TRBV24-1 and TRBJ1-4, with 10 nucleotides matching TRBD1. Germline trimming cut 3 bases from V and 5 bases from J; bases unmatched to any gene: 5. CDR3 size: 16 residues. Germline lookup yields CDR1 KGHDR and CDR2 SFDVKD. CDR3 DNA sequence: TGTGCCACCAGTGATAGTCCGGGACAGGGGAATGAAAAACTGTTTTTT. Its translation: CATSDSPGQGNEKLFF.

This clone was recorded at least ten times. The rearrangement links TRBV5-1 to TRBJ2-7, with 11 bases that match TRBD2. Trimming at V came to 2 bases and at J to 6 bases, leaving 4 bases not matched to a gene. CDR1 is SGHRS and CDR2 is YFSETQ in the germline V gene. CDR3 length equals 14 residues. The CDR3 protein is CASSFAGTSGEQYF. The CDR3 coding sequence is TGCGCCAGCAGCTTCGCCGGGACTAGCGGCGAGCAGTACTTC.

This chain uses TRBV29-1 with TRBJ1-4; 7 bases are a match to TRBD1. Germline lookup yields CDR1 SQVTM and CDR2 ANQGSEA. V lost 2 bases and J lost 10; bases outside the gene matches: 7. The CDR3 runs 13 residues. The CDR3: CSVELQGVGKLFF. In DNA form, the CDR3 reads TGCAGCGTTGAACTGCAGGGGGTTGGAAAACTGTTTTTT.

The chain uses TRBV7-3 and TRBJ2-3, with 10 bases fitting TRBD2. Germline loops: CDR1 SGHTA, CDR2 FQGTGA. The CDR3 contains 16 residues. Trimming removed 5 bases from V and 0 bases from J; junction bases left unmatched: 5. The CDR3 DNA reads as TGTGCCAGCAGCCCGGGACTAGCGCTGAGCACAGATACGCAGTATTTT. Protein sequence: CASSPGLALSTDTQYF. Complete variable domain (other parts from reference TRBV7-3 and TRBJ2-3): GAGVSQTPSNKVTEKGKYVELRCDPISGHTALYWYRQSLGQGPEFLIYFQGTGAADDSGLPNDRFFAVRPEGSVSTLKIQRTERGDSAVYLCASSPGLALSTDTQYFGPGTRLTVL.

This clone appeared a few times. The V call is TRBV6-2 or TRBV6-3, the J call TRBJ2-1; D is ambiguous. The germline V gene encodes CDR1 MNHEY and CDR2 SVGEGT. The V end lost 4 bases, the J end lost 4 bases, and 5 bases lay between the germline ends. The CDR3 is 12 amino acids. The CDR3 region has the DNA TGTGCCAGCAGTTTGCGTTACAATGAGCAGTTCTTC. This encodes CASSLRYNEQFF.

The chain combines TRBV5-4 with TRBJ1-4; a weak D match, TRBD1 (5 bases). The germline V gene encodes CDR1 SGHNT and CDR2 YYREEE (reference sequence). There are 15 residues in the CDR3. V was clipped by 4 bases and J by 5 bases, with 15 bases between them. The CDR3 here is CASSGSRGQNEKLFF. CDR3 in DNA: TGTGCCAGCAGCGGGTCAAGGGGTCAGAATGAAAAACTGTTTTTT.

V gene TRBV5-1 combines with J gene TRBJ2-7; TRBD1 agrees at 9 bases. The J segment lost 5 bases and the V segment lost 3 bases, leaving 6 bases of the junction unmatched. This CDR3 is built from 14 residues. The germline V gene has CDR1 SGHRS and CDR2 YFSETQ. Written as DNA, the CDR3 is TGCGCCAGCAGCTCCGGGACAGGGAACCACGAGCAGTACTTC. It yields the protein CASSSGTGNHEQYF.

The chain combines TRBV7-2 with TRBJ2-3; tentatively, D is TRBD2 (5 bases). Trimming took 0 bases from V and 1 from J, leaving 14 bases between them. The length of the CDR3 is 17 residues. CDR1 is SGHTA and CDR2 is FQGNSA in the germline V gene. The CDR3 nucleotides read TGTGCCAGCAGCTTAGCGGATTCGGGAAGGGGCACAGATACGCAGTATTTT. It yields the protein CASSLADSGRGTDTQYF.